These 3 T cell receptor beta chains originate from one sample sequenced in a study of human T cells and chemical hapten exposure. TCRdb passed the RACE reads through MiXCR, listing each CDR3 protein once. The table includes about 130,000 distinct CDR3 sequences, about 9% detected once. Indicated time point: healthy volunteer bleed at 2 weeks. Unseparated into fractions, whole blood served as the source from which total RNA was extracted. The sequencing input was whole blood. These receptors originate from a male donor in good health. Some clones in this sample may be carry-over from other donors' samples.

This clonotype was observed many times. The chain joins TRBV20-1 to TRBJ2-1, with D possibly matching TRBD2 (5 bases). Germline values: CDR1 DFQATT, CDR2 SNEGSKA (reference sequence). This CDR3 is built from 11 residues. Trimming left V 6 bases short and J 7 bases short, with 10 bases between. CDR3 residues: CSAGDSNEQFF. In nucleotides, the CDR3 is TGCAGTGCCGGGGATTCTAATGAGCAGTTCTTC.

This rearrangement joins TRBV27 to TRBJ2-3; 10 bases map to TRBD1. Germline CDR1 is MNHEY and CDR2 is SMNVEV (reference sequence). The CDR3 runs to 18 residues. V was pared by 5 bases and J by 2 bases, with 13 bases of the junction left unmatched. Here the CDR3 reads CASSADRGETIHTDTQYF. The DNA for the CDR3 is TGTGCCAGCAGTGCGGACAGGGGGGAAACTATCCACACAGATACGCAGTATTTT.

This clonotype was observed many times. This chain uses TRBV9 with TRBJ1-2, with no clear D. The CDR3 has 12 amino acids. Germline CDR1 and CDR2: SGDLS and YYNGEE. Trimming stripped 0 bases from V and 6 bases from J, with 6 bases between. CDR3 protein: CASSVVGDGYTF. CDR3 DNA: TGTGCCAGCAGCGTAGTTGGGGATGGCTACACCTTC.